Listed below are T cell receptor beta chains from one sample, sequenced in a study of pediatric ulcerative colitis. Assay used: immunoSEQ multiplex PCR; TCRdb lists only in-frame clones, some missing. The table lists about 64,000 clones, around 80% of them singletons. The sequencing input was blood. Source of these receptors: a boy aged 5-17 years with moderate ulcerative colitis. Each CDR3 is given with its conserved first and last residue. The D gene is left open where the match is weak. Only some rows state a clone size, as once, few, many or a class for expanded clones.

cdr3_aa,cdr3_nt,v_call,j_call,clone_size,d_call
CASSSGLEQYF,TGCGCCAGCAGCTCGGGACTCGAGCAGTACTTC,TRBV5-1,TRBJ2-7,.,.
CAWRRAGDTQKFF,TGTGCCTGGAGGAGGGCAGGGGACACTCAAAAGTTCTTC,TRBV30,TRBJ2-1,.,.
CSILIRLQIGDRIIPLEYEQYF,TGCAGCATCCTAATAAGGTTACAGATCGGGGACAGGATCATCCCCTTGGAGTACGAGCAGTACTTC,TRBV29-1,TRBJ2-7,.,TRBD1
CASSDLEATGQPQHF,TGTGCCAGCAGTGATCTCGAGGCCACGGGTCAGCCCCAGCATTTT,TRBV6-1,TRBJ1-5,.,.
CASSGNGNYGYTF,TGTGCCAGCAGTGGGAACGGGAACTATGGCTACACCTTC,TRBV2,TRBJ1-2,.,.
CASSLIQGGDGYTF,TGTGCCAGCAGTTTAATCCAGGGTGGGGATGGCTACACCTTC,TRBV27,TRBJ1-2,.,.
CASSPWTGNTEAFF,TGTGCCAGCAGCCCCTGGACAGGGAACACTGAAGCTTTCTTT,TRBV7-2,TRBJ1-1,.,TRBD1
CASSYSGDREKLFF,TGTGCCAGCAGTTACTCGGGAGATCGTGAAAAACTGTTTTTT,TRBV6-5,TRBJ1-4,.,.
CASSFGGTGSNQPQHF,TGCGCCAGCAGCTTTGGCGGGACTGGTAGCAATCAGCCCCAGCATTTT,TRBV5-1,TRBJ1-5,once,.
CATSRVIGVNTGGPGYEQYF,TGTGCCACCAGCAGAGTCATAGGGGTAAATACAGGGGGCCCAGGCTACGAGCAGTACTTC,TRBV15,TRBJ2-7,once,TRBD1
CASSVGTPYGELFF,TGTGCCAGCAGCGTGGGGACCCCCTACGGGGAGCTGTTTTTT,TRBV9,TRBJ2-2,.,.
CSATGTQYGYTF,TGCAGCGCCACCGGGACTCAGTATGGCTACACCTTC,TRBV29-1,TRBJ1-2,.,.
CASSESPQYF,TGTGCCAGCAGTGAATCCCCCCAGTACTTC,TRBV25-1,TRBJ2-5,.,.
CASSVVSGSGGEQFF,TGTGCCAGCAGCGTAGTAAGCGGGAGTGGAGGTGAGCAGTTCTTC,TRBV9,TRBJ2-1,.,TRBD2
CASSDIQGRTGELFF,TGTGCCAGCAGTGATATCCAGGGTCGAACCGGGGAGCTGTTTTTT,TRBV2,TRBJ2-2,few,.
CASTGQGTGSYEQYF,TGTGCCAGTACGGGACAGGGTACGGGGTCCTACGAGCAGTACTTC,TRBV25-1,TRBJ2-7,.,TRBD1
CASSGEGTGLKNEQYF,TGTGCCAGCAGCGGCGAGGGGACAGGGTTAAAGAACGAGCAGTACTTC,TRBV5-4,TRBJ2-7,.,TRBD1
CSGGEVRGRNEQFF,TGCAGCGGGGGCGAAGTTCGGGGGAGGAATGAGCAGTTCTTC,TRBV29-1,TRBJ2-1,once,.
CSVAPTLTYEQYF,TGCAGCGTTGCCCCGACACTAACCTACGAGCAGTACTTC,TRBV29-1,TRBJ2-7,.,.
CAWNSGETEAFF,TGTGCCTGGAACAGCGGGGAAACTGAAGCTTTCTTT,TRBV30,TRBJ1-1,.,.
CASSWDRGRGGYTF,TGTGCCAGCAGCTGGGACAGGGGGCGCGGTGGCTACACCTTC,TRBV7-9,TRBJ1-2,.,TRBD1
CASSFGNLSGSTDTQYF,TGTGCCAGCAGCTTCGGTAACCTAAGCGGGAGCACAGATACGCAGTATTTT,TRBV7-3,TRBJ2-3,.,.
CACQTSGILYEQYF,TGTGCCTGCCAAACTAGCGGGATACTCTACGAGCAGTACTTC,TRBV30,TRBJ2-7,.,TRBD2
CASSWGHPTGAFF,TGTGCCAGCAGCTGGGGTCATCCCACGGGAGCTTTCTTT,TRBV5-6,TRBJ1-1,.,.
CASRDSDSYEQYF,TGTGCCAGCAGAGACTCTGACTCCTACGAGCAGTACTTC,TRBV11-3,TRBJ2-7,.,.
CASSTRHRDNTEAFF,TGTGCCAGTAGTACCAGACACAGGGATAACACTGAAGCTTTCTTT,TRBV19,TRBJ1-1,.,.
CASSLASRPSEYF,TGTGCCAGCAGCTTAGCCTCCCGACCCTCAGAATATTTT,TRBV7-2,TRBJ1-3,.,.